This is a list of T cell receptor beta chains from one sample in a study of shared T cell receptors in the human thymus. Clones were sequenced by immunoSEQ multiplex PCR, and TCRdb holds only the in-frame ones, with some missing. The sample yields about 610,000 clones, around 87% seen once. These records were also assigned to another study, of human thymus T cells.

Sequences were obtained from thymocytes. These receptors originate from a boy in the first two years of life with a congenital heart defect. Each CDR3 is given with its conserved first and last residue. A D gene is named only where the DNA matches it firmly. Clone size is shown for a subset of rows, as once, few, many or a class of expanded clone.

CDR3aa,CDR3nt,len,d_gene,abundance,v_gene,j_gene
CASSARDSSGNTIYF,TGTGCCAGTAGTGCCCGGGACAGCTCTGGAAACACCATATATTTT,15,TRBD1,NA,TRBV19,TRBJ1-3
CASSSERRQGAEDTQYF,TGTGCCAGCTCATCTGAGCGAAGACAGGGGGCTGAAGATACGCAGTATTTT,17,TRBD1,NA,TRBV18,TRBJ2-3
CASSEYEAGVGEQYF,TGTGCCAGCAGTGAATATGAGGCAGGGGTCGGTGAGCAGTACTTC,15,NA,once,TRBV6-1,TRBJ2-7
CATSQDRGTEAFF,TGTGCCACCAGCCAGGACAGGGGAACTGAAGCTTTCTTT,13,TRBD1,NA,TRBV15,TRBJ1-1
CASQEGLEPDTQYF,TGTGCCAGCCAGGAGGGCCTGGAGCCAGATACGCAGTATTTT,14,NA,NA,TRBV6-5,TRBJ2-3
CASSYSAPDRTEKLFF,TGTGCCAGCAGTTACTCAGCCCCTGACAGAACCGAAAAACTGTTTTTT,16,NA,NA,TRBV6-5,TRBJ1-4
CAISEFGGVSGNTIYF,TGTGCCATCAGTGAGTTCGGGGGGGTCTCTGGAAACACCATATATTTT,16,NA,NA,TRBV10-3,TRBJ1-3
CASSISGLAGGNSSYEQYF,TGTGCCAGTAGTATATCGGGACTAGCGGGAGGGAACTCCTCCTACGAGCAGTACTTC,19,TRBD2,NA,TRBV19,TRBJ2-7
CASSSPGRRKNIQYF,TGCGCCAGCAGCTCACCAGGGAGGAGAAAAAACATTCAGTACTTC,15,NA,NA,TRBV5-1,TRBJ2-4
CASSPRDRQYF,TGTGCCAGCAGTCCCCGGGACAGGCAGTACTTC,11,TRBD1,NA,TRBV27,TRBJ2-7
CASSYSKSQGPCEQYF,TGTGCCAGCAGTTACTCGAAGTCCCAGGGTCCCTGCGAGCAGTACTTC,16,NA,NA,TRBV6-6,TRBJ2-7
CASSSPGQLETQYF,TGTGCCAGCAGCTCCCCGGGACAACTTGAGACGCAGTATTTT,14,NA,once,TRBV7-4,TRBJ2-3
CASSPYFSRLAGGPGETQYF,TGCGCCAGCAGCCCATACTTTTCCAGACTAGCGGGAGGGCCGGGAGAGACCCAGTACTTC,20,TRBD2,NA,TRBV4-3,TRBJ2-5
CASSPRYGDTEAFF,TGTGCCAGCAGCCCTAGGTACGGGGACACTGAAGCTTTCTTT,14,NA,NA,TRBV13,TRBJ1-1
CASSLVGQGEDTEAFF,TGTGCCAGCAGCTTGGTGGGACAGGGGGAGGACACTGAAGCTTTCTTT,16,TRBD1,once,TRBV5-4,TRBJ1-1
CASSPRDRGHYEQYF,TGTGCCAGCTCACCACGGGACAGGGGGCACTACGAGCAGTACTTC,15,TRBD1,once,TRBV18,TRBJ2-7
CASSFGGQGEQYF,TGTGCCAGCAGCTTCGGCGGCCAGGGAGAGCAGTACTTC,13,NA,NA,TRBV7-2,TRBJ2-7
CASSARGTYNEQFF,TGTGCCAGTAGTGCCCGGGGGACCTACAATGAGCAGTTCTTC,14,NA,once,TRBV19,TRBJ2-1
CASSAVQGWNEQFF,TGTGCCAGTAGTGCCGTACAGGGTTGGAATGAGCAGTTCTTC,14,NA,once,TRBV19,TRBJ2-1
CASSFGGPGLAGNEQFF,TGTGCCAGCAGTTTTGGGGGGCCCGGACTAGCAGGAAATGAGCAGTTCTTC,17,TRBD2,NA,TRBV28,TRBJ2-1
CASSLRVSGIHEQYF,TGTGCCAGCAGCCTCCGGGTTAGCGGGATCCACGAGCAGTACTTC,15,TRBD2,NA,TRBV9,TRBJ2-7
CARQRDNEQFF,TGTGCCAGGCAACGGGACAATGAGCAGTTCTTC,11,NA,NA,TRBV5-3,TRBJ2-1
CAISESHEQYF,TGTGCCATCAGTGAGAGCCACGAGCAGTACTTC,11,NA,NA,TRBV10-3,TRBJ2-7
CASSSTGIDYGYTF,TGTGCCAGCAGTTCCACAGGGATCGACTATGGCTACACCTTC,14,NA,NA,TRBV28,TRBJ1-2
CASRSRQGARETQYF,TGTGCCAGCAGATCCAGACAGGGGGCGCGGGAGACCCAGTACTTC,15,TRBD1,NA,TRBV28,TRBJ2-5
CASSLGGTSGRAYEQYF,TGTGCCAGCAGCTTGGGGGGGACTAGCGGGAGGGCCTACGAGCAGTACTTC,17,TRBD2,once,TRBV5-6,TRBJ2-7
CASSLDGLNTGELFF,TGTGCCAGCAGCTTGGACGGGTTGAACACCGGGGAGCTGTTTTTT,15,NA,NA,TRBV5-6,TRBJ2-2
CASSGEGQEVPVETQYF,TGTGCCAGCAGCGGGGAGGGACAGGAGGTGCCTGTCGAGACCCAGTACTTC,17,NA,NA,TRBV9,TRBJ2-5
CASRPPGYGYTF,TGTGCCAGCAGGCCCCCGGGATATGGCTACACCTTC,12,NA,NA,TRBV6-1,TRBJ1-2
CASSPPSSGPSGADTQYF,TGTGCCAGCTCACCACCTTCTAGCGGGCCCTCCGGGGCTGATACGCAGTATTTT,18,TRBD2,NA,TRBV18,TRBJ2-3
CASSHLPEGQGATKNTEAFF,TGTGCCAGCAGCCACCTTCCGGAGGGACAGGGGGCGACAAAGAACACTGAAGCTTTCTTT,20,TRBD1,few,TRBV14,TRBJ1-1
CAISDSTGELFF,TGTGCCATCAGTGACAGTACCGGGGAGCTGTTTTTT,12,NA,NA,TRBV10-3,TRBJ2-2
CASSRTSGMGDTQYF,TGTGCCAGCAGCCGGACTAGCGGGATGGGAGATACGCAGTATTTT,15,TRBD2,NA,TRBV7-9,TRBJ2-3
CASSQEMASSQETQYF,TGTGCCAGCAGCCAAGAGATGGCTAGCAGCCAAGAGACCCAGTACTTC,16,NA,NA,TRBV14,TRBJ2-5
CATSGTGHQPQHF,TGTGCCACGTCCGGGACAGGGCATCAGCCCCAGCATTTT,13,TRBD1,NA,TRBV19,TRBJ1-5
CASTRPPQHF,TGTGCCAGCACGCGTCCTCCCCAGCATTTT,10,NA,NA,TRBV2,TRBJ1-5
CASGRTRELTDTQYF,TGTGCCAGCGGACGAACTAGGGAACTCACAGATACGCAGTATTTT,15,NA,NA,TRBV27,TRBJ2-3
CASSKGRATYEQYF,TGTGCCAGTAGTAAAGGGCGGGCGACCTACGAGCAGTACTTC,14,NA,NA,TRBV19,TRBJ2-7
CASSQLDRGRETQYF,TGTGCCAGCAGCCAACTAGACAGGGGACGAGAGACCCAGTACTTC,15,TRBD1,NA,TRBV4-2,TRBJ2-5
CASRGEGGPLNQPQHF,TGTGCCAGCAGGGGGGAGGGAGGCCCCCTCAATCAGCCCCAGCATTTT,16,NA,NA,TRBV2,TRBJ1-5
CATTGTGLNTGELFF,TGCGCCACCACCGGGACAGGGTTGAACACCGGGGAGCTGTTTTTT,15,TRBD1,NA,TRBV5-1,TRBJ2-2